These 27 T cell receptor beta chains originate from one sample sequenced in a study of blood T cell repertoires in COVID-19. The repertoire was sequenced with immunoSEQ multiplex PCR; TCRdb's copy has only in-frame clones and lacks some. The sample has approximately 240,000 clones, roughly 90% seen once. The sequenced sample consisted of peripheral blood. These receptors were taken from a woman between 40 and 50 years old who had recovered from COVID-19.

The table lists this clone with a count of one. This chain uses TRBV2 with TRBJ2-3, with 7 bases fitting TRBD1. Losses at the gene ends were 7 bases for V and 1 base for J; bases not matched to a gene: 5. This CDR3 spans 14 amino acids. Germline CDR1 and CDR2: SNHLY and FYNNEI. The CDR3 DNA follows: TGTGCCAGCACCCGGGACAGACGCACAGATACGCAGTATTTT. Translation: CASTRDRRTDTQYF.

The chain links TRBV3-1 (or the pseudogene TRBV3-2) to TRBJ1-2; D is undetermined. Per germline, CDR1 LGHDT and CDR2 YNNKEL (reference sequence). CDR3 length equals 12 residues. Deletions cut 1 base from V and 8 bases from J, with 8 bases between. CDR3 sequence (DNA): TGTGCCAGCAGCCAAGGTCGAGCGGGCTACACCTTC. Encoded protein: CASSQGRAGYTF.

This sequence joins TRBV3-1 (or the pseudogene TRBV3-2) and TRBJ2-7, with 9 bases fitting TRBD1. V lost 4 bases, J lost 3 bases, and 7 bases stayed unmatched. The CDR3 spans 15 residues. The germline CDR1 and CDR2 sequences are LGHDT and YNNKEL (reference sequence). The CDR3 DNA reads TGTGCCAGCAGCCGCCCGACAGGGGGGAACTACGAGCAGTACTTC. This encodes CASSRPTGGNYEQYF.

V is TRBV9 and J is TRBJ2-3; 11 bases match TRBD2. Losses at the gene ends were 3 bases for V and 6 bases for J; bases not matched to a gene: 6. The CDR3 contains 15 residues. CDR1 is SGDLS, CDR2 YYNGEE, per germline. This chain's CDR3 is CASSAYSGGADTQYF. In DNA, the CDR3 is TGTGCCAGCAGCGCTTATAGCGGGGGGGCCGATACGCAGTATTTT.

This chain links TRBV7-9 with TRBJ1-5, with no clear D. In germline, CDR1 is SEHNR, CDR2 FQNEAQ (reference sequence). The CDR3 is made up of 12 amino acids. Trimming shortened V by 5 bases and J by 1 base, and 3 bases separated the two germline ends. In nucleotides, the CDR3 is TGTGCCAGCAGCATAAGCAATCAGCCCCAGCATTTT. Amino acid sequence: CASSISNQPQHF. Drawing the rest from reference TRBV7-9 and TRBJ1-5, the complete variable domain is DTGVSQNPRHKITKRGQNVTFRCDPISEHNRLYWYRQTLGQGPEFLTYFQNEAQLEKSRLLSDRFSAERPKGSFSTLEIQRTEQGDSAMYLCASSISNQPQHFGDGTRLSIL.

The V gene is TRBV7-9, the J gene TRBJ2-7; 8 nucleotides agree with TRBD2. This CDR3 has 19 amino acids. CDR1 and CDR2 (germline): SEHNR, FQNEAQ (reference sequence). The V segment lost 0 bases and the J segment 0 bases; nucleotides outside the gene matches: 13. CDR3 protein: CASSLARGSGTGYSYEQYF. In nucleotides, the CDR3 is TGTGCCAGCAGCTTAGCGCGGGGTAGCGGGACCGGGTACTCCTACGAGCAGTACTTC.

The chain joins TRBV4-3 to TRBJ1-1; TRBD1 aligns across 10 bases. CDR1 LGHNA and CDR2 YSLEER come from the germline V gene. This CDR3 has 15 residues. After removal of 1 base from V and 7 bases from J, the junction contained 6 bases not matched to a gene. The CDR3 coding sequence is TGCGCCAGCAGCCAAGTGCGGGACAGGGGAGATGAAGCTTTCTTT. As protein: CASSQVRDRGDEAFF.

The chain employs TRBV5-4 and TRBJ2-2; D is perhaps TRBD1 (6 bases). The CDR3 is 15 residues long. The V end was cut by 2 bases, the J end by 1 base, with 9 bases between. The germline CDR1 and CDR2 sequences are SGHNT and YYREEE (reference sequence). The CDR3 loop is CASSFRDKNTGELFF. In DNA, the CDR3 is TGTGCCAGCAGCTTCCGGGACAAGAACACCGGGGAGCTGTTTTTT. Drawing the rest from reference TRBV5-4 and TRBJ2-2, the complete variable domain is ETGVTQSPTHLIKTRGQQVTLRCSSQSGHNTVSWYQQALGQGPQFIFQYYREEENGRGNFPPRFSGLQFPNYSSELNVNALELDDSALYLCASSFRDKNTGELFFGEGSRLTVL.

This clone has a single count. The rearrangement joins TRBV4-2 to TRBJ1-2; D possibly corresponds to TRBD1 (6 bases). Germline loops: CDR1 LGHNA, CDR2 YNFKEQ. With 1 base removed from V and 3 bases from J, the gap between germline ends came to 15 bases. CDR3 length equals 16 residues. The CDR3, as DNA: TGTGCCAGCAGCCAAGCTGCAGGGGACACCGACTATGGCTACACCTTC. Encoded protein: CASSQAAGDTDYGYTF.

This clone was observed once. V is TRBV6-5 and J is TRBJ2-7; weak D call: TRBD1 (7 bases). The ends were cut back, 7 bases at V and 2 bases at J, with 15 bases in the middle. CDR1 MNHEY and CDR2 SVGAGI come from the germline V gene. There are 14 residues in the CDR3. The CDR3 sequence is CASKGAGEAYEQYF. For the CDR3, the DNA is TGTGCCAGCAAGGGGGCAGGGGAGGCCTACGAGCAGTACTTC.

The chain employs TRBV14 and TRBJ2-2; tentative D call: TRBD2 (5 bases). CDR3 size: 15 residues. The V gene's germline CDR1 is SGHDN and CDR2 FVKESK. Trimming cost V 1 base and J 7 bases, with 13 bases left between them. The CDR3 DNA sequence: TGTGCCAGCAGCCAAGTAAACCAACGGGGCGGGGAGCTGTTTTTT. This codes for CASSQVNQRGGELFF.

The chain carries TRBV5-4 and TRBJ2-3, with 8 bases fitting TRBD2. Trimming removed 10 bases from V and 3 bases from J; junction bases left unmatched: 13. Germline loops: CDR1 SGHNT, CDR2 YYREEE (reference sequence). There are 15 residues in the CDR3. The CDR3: CAGASKRERTDTQYF. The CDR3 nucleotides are TGTGCCGGGGCATCAAAGCGGGAGAGAACAGATACGCAGTATTTT.

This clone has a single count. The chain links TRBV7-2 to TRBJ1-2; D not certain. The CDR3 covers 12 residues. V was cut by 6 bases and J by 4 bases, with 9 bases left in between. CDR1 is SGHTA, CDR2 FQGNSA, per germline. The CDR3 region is CASSQTVYGYTF. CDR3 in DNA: TGTGCCAGCAGTCAGACTGTCTATGGCTACACCTTC.

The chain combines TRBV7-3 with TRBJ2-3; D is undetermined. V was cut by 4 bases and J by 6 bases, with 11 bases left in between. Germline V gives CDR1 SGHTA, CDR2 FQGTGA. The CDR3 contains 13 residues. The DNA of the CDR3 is TGTGCCAGCAGCTACCCAGGTGGGGATACGCAGTATTTT. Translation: CASSYPGGDTQYF.

In DNA form, the CDR3 reads TGTGCCAGCAGCCTAAGAGCCGGGACAGGGGATATTCCTAATGAAAAACTGTTTTTT. It encodes CASSLRAGTGDIPNEKLFF. The J gene is TRBJ1-4, the V gene TRBV7-6; TRBD1 agrees at 10 bases. Unmatched junction bases numbered 15, after V lost 5 bases and J lost 3 bases. Germline values: CDR1 SGHVS, CDR2 FNYEAQ. The CDR3 has 19 amino acids.

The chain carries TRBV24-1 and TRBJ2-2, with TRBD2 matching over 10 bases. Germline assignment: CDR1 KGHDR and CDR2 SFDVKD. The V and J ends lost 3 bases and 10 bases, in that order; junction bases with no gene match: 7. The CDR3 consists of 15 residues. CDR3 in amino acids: CATSDPSGRALELFF. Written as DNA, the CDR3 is TGTGCCACCAGTGATCCCAGCGGGAGGGCCCTGGAGCTGTTTTTT.

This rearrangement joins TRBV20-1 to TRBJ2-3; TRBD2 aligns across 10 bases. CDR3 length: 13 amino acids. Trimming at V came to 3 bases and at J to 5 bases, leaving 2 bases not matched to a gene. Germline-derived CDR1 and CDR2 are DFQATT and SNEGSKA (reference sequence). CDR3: CSASLAGVDTQYF. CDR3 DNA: TGCAGTGCTAGTCTAGCGGGAGTAGATACGCAGTATTTT.

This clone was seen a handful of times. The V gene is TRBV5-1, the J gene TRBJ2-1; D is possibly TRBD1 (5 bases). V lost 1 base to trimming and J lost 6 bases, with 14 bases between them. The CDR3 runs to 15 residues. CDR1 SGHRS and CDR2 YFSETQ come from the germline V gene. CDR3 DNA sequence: TGCGCCAGCAGCTTGTACCAGGGCAGTAGCAATGAGCAGTTCTTC. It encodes CASSLYQGSSNEQFF.

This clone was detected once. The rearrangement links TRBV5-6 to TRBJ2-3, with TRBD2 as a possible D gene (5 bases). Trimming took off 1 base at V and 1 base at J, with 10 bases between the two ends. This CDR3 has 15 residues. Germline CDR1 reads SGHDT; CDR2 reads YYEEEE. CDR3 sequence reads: CASSLRRVRTDTQYF. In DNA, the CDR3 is TGTGCCAGCAGCTTGCGGCGGGTGCGCACAGATACGCAGTATTTT.

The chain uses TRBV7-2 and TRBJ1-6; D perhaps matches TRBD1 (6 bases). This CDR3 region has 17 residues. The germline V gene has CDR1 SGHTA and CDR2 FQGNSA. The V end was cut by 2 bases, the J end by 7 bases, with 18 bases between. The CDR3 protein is CASSLIQAGELNSPLHF. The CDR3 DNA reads TGTGCCAGCAGCTTAATACAGGCAGGGGAATTAAATTCACCCCTCCACTTT.

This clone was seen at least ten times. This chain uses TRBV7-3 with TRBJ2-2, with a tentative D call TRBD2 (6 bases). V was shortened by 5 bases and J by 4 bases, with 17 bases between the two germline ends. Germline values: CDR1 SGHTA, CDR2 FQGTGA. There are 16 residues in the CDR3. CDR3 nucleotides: TGTGCCAGCAGCATCTCGGGAGCGGTTGGCACCGGGGAGCTGTTTTTT. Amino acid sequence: CASSISGAVGTGELFF.

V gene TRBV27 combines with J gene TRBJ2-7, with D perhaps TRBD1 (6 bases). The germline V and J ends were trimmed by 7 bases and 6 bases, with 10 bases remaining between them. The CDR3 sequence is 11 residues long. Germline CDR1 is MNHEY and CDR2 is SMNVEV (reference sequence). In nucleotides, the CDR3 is TGTGCCAGCACGCTAGGGGGCGAGCAGTACTTC. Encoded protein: CASTLGGEQYF.

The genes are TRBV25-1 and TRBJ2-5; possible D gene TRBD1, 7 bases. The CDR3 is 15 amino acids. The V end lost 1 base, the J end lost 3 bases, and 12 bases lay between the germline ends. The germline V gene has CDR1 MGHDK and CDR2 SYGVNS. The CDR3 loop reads CASSEFGGTEETQYF. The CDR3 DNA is TGTGCCAGCAGTGAATTTGGAGGGACAGAAGAGACCCAGTACTTC.

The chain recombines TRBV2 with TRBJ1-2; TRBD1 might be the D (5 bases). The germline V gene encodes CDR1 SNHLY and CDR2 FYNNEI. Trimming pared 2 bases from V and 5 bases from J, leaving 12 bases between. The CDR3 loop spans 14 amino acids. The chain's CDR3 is CASSERRTPYGYTF. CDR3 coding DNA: TGTGCCAGCAGTGAACGTAGGACACCTTATGGCTACACCTTC. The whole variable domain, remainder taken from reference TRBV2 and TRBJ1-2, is EPEVTQTPSHQVTQMGQEVILRCVPISNHLYFYWYRQILGQKVEFLVSFYNNEISEKSEIFDDQFSVERPDGSNFTLKIRSTKLEDSAMYFCASSERRTPYGYTFGSGTRLTVV.

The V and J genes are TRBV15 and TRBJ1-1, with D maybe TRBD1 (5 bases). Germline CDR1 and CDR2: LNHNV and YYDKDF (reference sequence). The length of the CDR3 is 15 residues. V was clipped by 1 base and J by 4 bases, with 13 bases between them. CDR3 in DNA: TGTGCCACCAGCAGAGTTACAGGCCGAGGCACTGAAGCTTTCTTT. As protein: CATSRVTGRGTEAFF.

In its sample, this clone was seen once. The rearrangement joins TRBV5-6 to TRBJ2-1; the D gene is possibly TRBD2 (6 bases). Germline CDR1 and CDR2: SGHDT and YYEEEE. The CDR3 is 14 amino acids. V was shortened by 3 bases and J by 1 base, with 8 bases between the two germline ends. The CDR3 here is CASSWGDSYNEQFF. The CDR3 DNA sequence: TGTGCCAGCAGCTGGGGGGATTCCTACAATGAGCAGTTCTTC.

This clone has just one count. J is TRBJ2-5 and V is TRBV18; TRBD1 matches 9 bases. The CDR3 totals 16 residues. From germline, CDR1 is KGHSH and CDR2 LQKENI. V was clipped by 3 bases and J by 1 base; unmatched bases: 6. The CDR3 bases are TGTGCCAGCTCACCCCTGGACAGGGGCACCCAAGAGACCCAGTACTTC. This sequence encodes CASSPLDRGTQETQYF.